A single sample gave rise to the 26 T cell receptor beta chains below, sequenced in a study of OX40 agonist ivuxolimab in advanced cancers. Clones were sequenced by immunoSEQ multiplex PCR, and TCRdb holds only the in-frame ones, with some missing. The sample consists of about 31,000 clones, about 90% of them appearing once. Source: CD4+ or CD8+ T cells sorted from blood, taken in a trial of the OX40 agonist ivuxolimab. The source is an adult with an advanced solid tumor such as melanoma, head and neck, liver or kidney cancer.

This chain uses TRBV4-3 with TRBJ1-1; D gene uncertain. This CDR3 is built from 16 residues. V was cut by 6 bases and J by 4 bases, with 21 bases left in between. Germline loops: CDR1 LGHNA, CDR2 YSLEER. The CDR3, as DNA: TGCGCCAGCAGTCCGCGGCTGGGGAGTTGGAGCACTGAAGCTTTCTTT. The encoded protein is CASSPRLGSWSTEAFF.

The CDR3 DNA reads as TGCGCCAGCAGTGCCGCGACTGAAGCTTTCTTT. It is translated as CASSAATEAFF. V usage is TRBV10-2 and J usage is TRBJ1-1; no definite D call. The CDR3 covers 11 residues. Per germline, CDR1 WSHSY and CDR2 SAAADI. Deletions cut 4 bases from V and 5 bases from J, with 5 bases between.

This chain joins TRBV28 and TRBJ1-4; perhaps TRBD1 as D (6 bases). Trimming shortened V by 2 bases and J by 4 bases, and 8 bases separated the two germline ends. The CDR3 runs to 14 residues. From germline, CDR1 is MDHEN and CDR2 SYDVKM. CDR3 sequence (DNA): TGTGCCAGCAGTTTAAACAGGGTTAATGAAAAACTGTTTTTT. Protein sequence: CASSLNRVNEKLFF.

The chain uses TRBV6-5 and TRBJ1-1; D is possibly TRBD1 (5 bases). The CDR3 spans 12 residues. Germline CDR1 and CDR2: MNHEY and SVGAGI. Trimming took 2 bases from V and 8 from J, leaving 9 bases between them. CDR3 DNA: TGTGCCAGCAGTTACGGGGGGAAAGAAGCTTTCTTT. Its translation is CASSYGGKEAFF.

The chain couples TRBV6-4 to TRBJ2-2; D is perhaps TRBD1 (6 bases). Germline V gene sequence: CDR1 MRHNA, CDR2 SNTAGT. The CDR3 is made up of 17 amino acids. V was trimmed by 4 bases and J by 0 bases, leaving 15 bases between them. The CDR3 sequence is CASSAEQEGANTGELFF. In DNA, the CDR3 is TGTGCCAGCAGTGCGGAACAAGAGGGGGCGAACACCGGGGAGCTGTTTTTT.

The V and J genes are TRBV5-4 and TRBJ1-1, with a weak D call TRBD1 (5 bases). The V and J ends lost 6 bases and 0 bases respectively, with 12 bases between them. Germline V gene lookup returns CDR1 SGHNT and CDR2 YYREEE (reference sequence). The CDR3 consists of 14 residues. The DNA of the CDR3 is TGTGCCAGCACCAACGGACAAGTGAACACTGAAGCTTTCTTT. Translated: CASTNGQVNTEAFF.

The chain couples TRBV4-2 to TRBJ2-3; 7 bases are a match to TRBD2. Looked up from germline, CDR1 is LGHNA and CDR2 is YNFKEQ. The CDR3 consists of 17 residues. J gave up 0 bases and V 4 bases, and 10 bases lay outside the gene matches. The CDR3 sequence is CASSPTPSGPSTDTQYF. The CDR3 nucleotides are TGTGCCAGCAGCCCTACGCCTAGCGGCCCTAGCACAGATACGCAGTATTTT.

This clone appeared a single time. V and J are TRBV6-1 and TRBJ2-6; D ambiguous. The V and J ends lost 2 bases and 0 bases respectively, with 5 bases between them. CDR1 and CDR2 from the germline V gene are MNHNS and SASEGT. The CDR3 spans 15 residues. The CDR3 region is CASSEFISGANVLTF. CDR3 nucleotide sequence: TGTGCCAGCAGTGAATTTATCTCTGGGGCCAACGTCCTGACTTTC.

V is TRBV19 and J is TRBJ2-2, with 12 bases matching TRBD2. The junction had 8 bases not matched to a gene; V was cut back by 5 bases and J by 4 bases. CDR1 and CDR2 (germline): LNHDA, SQIVND (reference sequence). The CDR3 runs to 17 residues. CDR3 in DNA: TGTGCCAGTAGTCCCCTACTAGCGGGGGGTGGCACCGGGGAGCTGTTTTTT. This sequence encodes CASSPLLAGGGTGELFF.

This chain joins TRBV7-9 and TRBJ2-5, with D perhaps matching TRBD2 (5 bases). The germline V gene encodes CDR1 SEHNR and CDR2 FQNEAQ (reference sequence). Trimming stripped 4 bases from V and 4 bases from J, with 13 bases between. The CDR3 sequence is 14 residues long. The CDR3 sequence: CASSSTEGPETQYF. CDR3 coding DNA: TGTGCCAGCAGCTCGACCGAGGGCCCAGAGACCCAGTACTTC.

Comment on this clone: Other nucleotide sequences in the sample specify the same CDR3. The chain joins TRBV4-1 to TRBJ2-5; 9 bases are a match to TRBD2. CDR1 is MGHRA, CDR2 YSYEKL, per germline. V shed 1 base, J shed 5 bases, and the junction held 5 bases outside the gene matches. The CDR3 consists of 15 residues. CDR3 coding DNA: TGCGCCAGCAGCCAAGCAAGCGGGGGGAGGGAGACCCAGTACTTC. Its translation is CASSQASGGRETQYF.

This clone was observed a single time. The V call is TRBV10-3, the J call TRBJ1-2; 7 bases map to TRBD1. This CDR3 comprises 13 residues. The V gene's germline CDR1 is ENHRY and CDR2 SYGVKD. V lost 7 bases and J lost 2; bases outside the gene matches: 4. CDR3 in amino acids: CAITADRNYGYTF. CDR3 nucleotides: TGTGCCATCACTGCGGACAGGAACTATGGCTACACCTTC.

V gene TRBV6-1 combines with J gene TRBJ1-3, with 9 bases lining up with TRBD1. Germline trimming cut 2 bases from V and 3 bases from J; bases unmatched to any gene: 5. This CDR3 is built from 16 residues. Germline V lookup: CDR1 MNHNS, CDR2 SASEGT. The CDR3 is CASSERMGQGGNTIYF. Written as DNA, the CDR3 is TGTGCCAGCAGTGAAAGAATGGGACAGGGTGGAAACACCATATATTTT.

The chain uses TRBV27 and TRBJ2-2; TRBD1 agrees at 10 bases. Losses at the gene ends were 3 bases for V and 5 bases for J; bases not matched to a gene: 9. The CDR3 loop spans 17 amino acids. CDR1 and CDR2 from the germline V gene are MNHEY and SMNVEV (reference sequence). The CDR3 is CASSFYAGQGRTGELFF. CDR3 DNA sequence: TGTGCCAGCAGTTTTTACGCGGGACAGGGGAGGACCGGGGAGCTGTTTTTT.

The chain uses TRBV27 and TRBJ2-1, with 10 positions matching TRBD2. Germline assignment: CDR1 MNHEY and CDR2 SMNVEV (reference sequence). Trimming took 3 bases from V and 7 from J; bases not matched to a gene: 15. The CDR3 sequence is 18 residues long. CDR3 bases: TGTGCCAGCAGTTTCAAGGGGTTCAGCGGGAGGGCCGAGAATGAGCAGTTCTTC. Protein sequence: CASSFKGFSGRAENEQFF.

The chain carries TRBV6-1 and TRBJ2-1; 9 bases map to TRBD2. This CDR3 spans 16 amino acids. Germline CDR1 MNHNS, CDR2 SASEGT. Unmatched junction bases numbered 8, after V lost 4 bases and J lost 4 bases. CDR3 loop: CASSGILAGEYNEQFF. The CDR3 nucleotides read TGTGCCAGCAGTGGGATACTAGCGGGCGAATACAATGAGCAGTTCTTC.

The chain recombines TRBV11-2 with TRBJ1-1; D is uncertain. This CDR3 has 15 amino acids. Germline CDR1 is SGHAT and CDR2 is FQNNGV. Trimming stripped 5 bases from V and 1 base from J, with 14 bases between. CDR3 loop: CASSGVGNQNTEAFF. The CDR3, as DNA: TGTGCCAGCAGCGGGGTAGGGAATCAGAACACTGAAGCTTTCTTT.

This clone was seen once. This chain uses TRBV19 with TRBJ2-3; 13 nucleotides match TRBD2. Germline lookup yields CDR1 LNHDA and CDR2 SQIVND (reference sequence). The junction had 10 bases not matched to a gene; V was cut back by 4 bases and J by 3 bases. CDR3 length: 18 residues. The CDR3 coding sequence is TGTGCCAGTAGTAACCAAGAACTAGCGGGGGGGCAAACAGATACGCAGTATTTT. Its translation: CASSNQELAGGQTDTQYF.

The CDR3 sequence is CASSSGAGRHQPQHF. The CDR3 DNA reads as TGTGCCAGCAGCTCTGGAGCAGGGCGCCATCAGCCCCAGCATTTT. The chain recombines TRBV5-8 with TRBJ1-5; tentative D call: TRBD1 (5 bases). The CDR3 has 15 residues. The germline gives CDR1 SGHTS, CDR2 YDEGEE. V lost 3 bases, J lost 5 bases, and 15 bases lay in between.

This chain uses TRBV7-6 with TRBJ2-1; D is perhaps TRBD1 (6 bases). Germline V lookup: CDR1 SGHVS, CDR2 FNYEAQ. With 3 bases removed from V and 10 bases from J, the gap between germline ends came to 7 bases. The CDR3 extends over 11 amino acids. The CDR3 bases are TGTGCCAGCAGCTTCGGGACAGAGCAGTTCTTC. This gives the protein CASSFGTEQFF.

The chain recombines TRBV7-9 with TRBJ1-1, with D hard to call. Germline CDR1 and CDR2: SEHNR and FQNEAQ (reference sequence). The CDR3 consists of 13 residues. The V end was cut by 4 bases, the J end by 5 bases, with 11 bases between. CDR3 nucleotides: TGTGCCAGCAGCTCGAACGCGGTTACTGAAGCTTTCTTT. It yields the protein CASSSNAVTEAFF.

J is TRBJ1-1 and V is TRBV19; D uncertain. Germline CDR1 reads LNHDA; CDR2 reads SQIVND (reference sequence). Trimming stripped 0 bases from V and 2 bases from J, with 7 bases between. The CDR3 covers 14 residues. The CDR3 DNA reads as TGTGCCAGTAGTATAGACCCTCCCAACACTGAAGCTTTCTTT. Amino acid sequence: CASSIDPPNTEAFF.

A remark on this clone: The junction does not match germline at one end; this may be a read error. This chain links TRBV5-5 with TRBJ2-1; TRBD2 agrees at 7 bases. The germline gives CDR1 SGHKS, CDR2 YYEKEE (reference sequence). The length of the CDR3 is 19 residues. This CDR3 is CASTLELGLRVMLESEQFF. CDR3 nucleotide sequence: TGTGCCAGCACCTTGGAGCTGGGACTACGGGTAATGTTGGAAAGTGAGCAGTTCTTC.

The chain joins TRBV2 to TRBJ2-1, with a weak D call TRBD2 (6 bases). The length of the CDR3 is 17 residues. CDR1 is SNHLY and CDR2 is FYNNEI in the germline V gene. The germline V and J ends were trimmed by 2 bases and 0 bases, with 14 bases remaining between them. For the CDR3, the DNA is TGTGCCAGCAGTGAAATCGGCGGGGAGAGCTCCTACAATGAGCAGTTCTTC. Residues: CASSEIGGESSYNEQFF.

The chain links TRBV6-5 to TRBJ2-2, with 10 bases that match TRBD1. CDR1 and CDR2 from the germline V gene are MNHEY and SVGAGI. Trimming removed 5 bases from V and 7 bases from J; junction bases left unmatched: 7. There are 15 residues in the CDR3. CDR3 DNA: TGTGCCAGCAGTATAGGGACAGGGGCGCACGGGGAGCTGTTTTTT. Its protein product is CASSIGTGAHGELFF.

The chain has TRBV14 and TRBJ1-1; D is ambiguous. V was trimmed by 5 bases and J by 4 bases, leaving 11 bases between them. Germline V gives CDR1 SGHDN, CDR2 FVKESK. This CDR3 is built from 13 residues. CDR3 coding DNA: TGTGCCAGCAGCGTCCGGGGTGGCACTGAAGCTTTCTTT. Translation gives CASSVRGGTEAFF.